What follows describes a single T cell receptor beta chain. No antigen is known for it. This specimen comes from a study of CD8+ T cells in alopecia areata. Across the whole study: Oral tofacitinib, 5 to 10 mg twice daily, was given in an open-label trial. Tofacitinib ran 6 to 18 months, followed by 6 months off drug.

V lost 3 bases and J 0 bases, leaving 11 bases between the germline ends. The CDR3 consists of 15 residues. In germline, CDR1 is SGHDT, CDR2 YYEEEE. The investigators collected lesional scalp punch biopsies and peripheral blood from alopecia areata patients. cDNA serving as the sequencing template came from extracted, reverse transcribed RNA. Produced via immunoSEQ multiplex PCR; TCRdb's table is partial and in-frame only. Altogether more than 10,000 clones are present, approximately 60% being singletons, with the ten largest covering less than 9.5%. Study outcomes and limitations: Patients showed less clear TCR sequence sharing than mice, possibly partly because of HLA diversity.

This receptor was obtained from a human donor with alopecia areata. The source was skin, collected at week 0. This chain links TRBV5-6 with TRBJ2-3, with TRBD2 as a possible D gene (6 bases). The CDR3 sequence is CASSSLAVSTDTQYF. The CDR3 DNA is TGTGCCAGCAGCTCCTTAGCGGTGAGCACAGATACGCAGTATTTT.